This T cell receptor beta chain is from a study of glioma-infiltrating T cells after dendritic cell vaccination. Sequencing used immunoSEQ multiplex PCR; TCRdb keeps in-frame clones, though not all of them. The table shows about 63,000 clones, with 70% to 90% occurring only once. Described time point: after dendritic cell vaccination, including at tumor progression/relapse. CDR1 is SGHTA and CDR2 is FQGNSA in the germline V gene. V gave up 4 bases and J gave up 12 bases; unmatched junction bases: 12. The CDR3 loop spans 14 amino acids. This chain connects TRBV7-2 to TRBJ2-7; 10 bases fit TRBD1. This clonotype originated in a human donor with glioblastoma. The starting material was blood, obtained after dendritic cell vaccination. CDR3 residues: CASSYPTGTGVAYF. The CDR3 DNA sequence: TGTGCCAGCAGCTATCCCACCGGGACAGGGGTGGCGTACTTC.